This T cell receptor (beta chain) is from a study of blood T cell repertoires in COVID-19. Across the study: T cells, B-cell-depleted T cells, or PBMCs supplied cDNA or gDNA.

The CDR3 extends over 15 amino acids. CDR1 and CDR2 (germline): LGHNA, YSLEER. V gave up 0 bases and J gave up 3 bases; unmatched junction bases: 3. Clones were sequenced by immunoSEQ multiplex PCR, and TCRdb holds only the in-frame ones, with some missing. The sample lists roughly 400,000 clones; approximately 90% were seen once. Resolution of symptoms, clearance, or two negative PCRs was present in recovered Cohort 3 donors. The receptor was isolated from a woman in her 50s who had recovered from COVID-19. The sequencing input was PBMCs or T cells enriched from blood (not recorded which). This rearrangement joins TRBV4-3 to TRBJ2-7; 9 bases line up with TRBD1. The CDR3 protein is CASSQDGQGFYEQYF. DNA of the CDR3: TGCGCCAGCAGCCAAGATGGACAGGGGTTCTACGAGCAGTACTTC.